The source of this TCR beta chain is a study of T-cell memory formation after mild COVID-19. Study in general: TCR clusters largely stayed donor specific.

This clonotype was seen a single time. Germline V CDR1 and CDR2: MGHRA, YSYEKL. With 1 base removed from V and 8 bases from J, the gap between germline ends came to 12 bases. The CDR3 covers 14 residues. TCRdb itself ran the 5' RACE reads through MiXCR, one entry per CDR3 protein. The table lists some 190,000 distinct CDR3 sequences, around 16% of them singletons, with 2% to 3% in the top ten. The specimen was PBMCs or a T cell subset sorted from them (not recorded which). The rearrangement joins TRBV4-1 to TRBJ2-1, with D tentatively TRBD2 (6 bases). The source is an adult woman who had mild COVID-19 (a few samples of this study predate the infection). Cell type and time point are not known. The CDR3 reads CASSQGGLPYEQFF. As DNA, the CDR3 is TGCGCCAGCAGCCAAGGGGGACTTCCATATGAGCAGTTCTTC.